Below are 31 T cell receptor beta chains sequenced from a single sample in a study of blood T cell repertoires in COVID-19. Produced via immunoSEQ multiplex PCR; TCRdb's table is partial and in-frame only. The table records hundreds of thousands of clones, roughly nine tenths of them present only once. The sample taken for sequencing was PBMCs or T cells enriched from blood (not recorded which). These receptors all stem from a man in his fifties or sixties who had recovered from COVID-19.

V is TRBV27 and J is TRBJ2-7, with D perhaps matching TRBD2 (6 bases). Trimming took off 2 bases at V and 6 bases at J, with 8 bases between the two ends. The CDR3 runs to 12 residues. Germline V gene lookup returns CDR1 MNHEY and CDR2 SMNVEV (reference sequence). For the CDR3, the DNA is TGTGCCAGCAGTTTAGCGCGGGGCGAGCAGTACTTC. Amino acids: CASSLARGEQYF.

This clone was observed many times. This chain links TRBV7-9 with TRBJ1-3; 7 nucleotides agree with TRBD1. Germline assignment: CDR1 SEHNR and CDR2 FQNEAQ (reference sequence). This CDR3 is built from 15 residues. The trim removed 6 bases at V and 2 bases at J, leaving 7 bases unmatched. The CDR3 DNA sequence: TGTGCCAGCAGACCGACAGGGAACACTGGAAACACCATATATTTT. Its translation is CASRPTGNTGNTIYF. Supplemented by reference TRBV7-9 and TRBJ1-3, the full variable domain reads DTGVSQNPRHKITKRGQNVTFRCDPISEHNRLYWYRQTLGQGPEFLTYFQNEAQLEKSRLLSDRFSAERPKGSFSTLEIQRTEQGDSAMYLCASRPTGNTGNTIYFGEGSWLTVV.

The rearrangement uses TRBV10-3 and TRBJ1-3, with TRBD1 as a possible D gene (6 bases). The CDR3 runs 16 residues. From germline, CDR1 is ENHRY and CDR2 SYGVKD. V gave up 6 bases and J gave up 0 bases, with 15 bases separating them. CDR3 DNA: TGTGCCATCAGCCCGAGAGGGGACATCTCTGGAAACACCATATATTTT. This gives the protein CAISPRGDISGNTIYF.

The chain employs TRBV5-1 and TRBJ2-1; the D gene is possibly TRBD2 (6 bases). Trimming cost V 5 bases and J 4 bases, with 13 bases left between them. Germline V lookup: CDR1 SGHRS, CDR2 YFSETQ. The CDR3 runs to 14 residues. The CDR3 region has the DNA TGCGCCAGCAGGGACGGAGGAGGGTACAATGAGCAGTTCTTC. Translated: CASRDGGGYNEQFF.

The CDR3 sequence: CASSAPGGFGNTIYF. As DNA, the CDR3 is TGTGCCAGCAGCGCCCCAGGGGGGTTTGGAAACACCATATATTTT. The chain couples TRBV9 to TRBJ1-3; 7 bases agree with TRBD1. Germline CDR1 SGDLS, CDR2 YYNGEE. This CDR3 is built from 15 residues. Trimming removed 3 bases from V and 3 bases from J; junction bases left unmatched: 6.

The genes are TRBV11-2 and TRBJ2-3; possible D gene TRBD2, 6 bases. The V end lost 3 bases, the J end lost 3 bases, and 13 bases lay between the germline ends. This CDR3 is built from 15 residues. Germline V gene data show CDR1 as SGHAT and CDR2 as FQNNGV. CDR3 DNA sequence: TGTGCCAGCAGCTTCGTTCTTGGGGGGACAGATACGCAGTATTTT. It is translated as CASSFVLGGTDTQYF.

The chain is built from TRBV4-1 and TRBJ2-7, with 11 bases that match TRBD2. The CDR3 extends over 15 amino acids. V was clipped by 5 bases and J by 0 bases; unmatched bases: 3. Looked up from germline, CDR1 is MGHRA and CDR2 is YSYEKL. CDR3: CASSYSGRGSYEQYF. CDR3 nucleotide sequence: TGCGCCAGCAGCTATAGCGGGAGGGGCTCCTACGAGCAGTACTTC.

This chain links TRBV4-1 with TRBJ2-1; 9 bases map to TRBD2. The CDR3 extends over 18 amino acids. V lost 1 base, J lost 7 bases, and 14 bases stayed unmatched. The germline gives CDR1 MGHRA, CDR2 YSYEKL. In DNA form, the CDR3 reads TGCGCCAGCAGCCAAGCGCATCCGACTAGCGGCAGTGGGAATGAGCAGTTCTTC. This codes for CASSQAHPTSGSGNEQFF.

The rearrangement joins TRBV6-2 or TRBV6-3 to TRBJ2-1; TRBD2 is a possible D gene (5 bases). This CDR3 is 11 amino acids long. Trimming removed 6 bases from V and 15 bases from J, with 15 bases in between. Germline CDR1 and CDR2: MNHEY and SVGEGT. The CDR3 DNA follows: TGTGCCAGCAGCCGGCCGGGGTTTCGGTTCTTC. Protein: CASSRPGFRFF.

This chain links TRBV2 with TRBJ2-5, with D tentatively TRBD2 (5 bases). Germline V lookup: CDR1 SNHLY, CDR2 FYNNEI. Trimming cost V 3 bases and J 5 bases, with 13 bases left between them. The length of the CDR3 is 14 residues. For the CDR3, the DNA is TGTGCCAGCAGTGAGAGGGCCAGCCTGGAGACCCAGTACTTC. Its protein product is CASSERASLETQYF.

The rearrangement joins TRBV6-5 to TRBJ1-5; D is possibly TRBD1 (5 bases). The CDR3 length is 15 residues. The ends were cut back, 6 bases at V and 7 bases at J, with 19 bases in the middle. Germline loops: CDR1 MNHEY, CDR2 SVGAGI. The CDR3: CASSDGGGGSQPQHF. The CDR3 coding sequence is TGTGCCAGCAGCGATGGGGGAGGCGGTAGCCAGCCCCAGCATTTT.

J is TRBJ2-3 and V is TRBV11-2; perhaps TRBD2 as D (5 bases). V lost 4 bases to trimming and J lost 0 bases, with 11 bases between them. Germline CDR1 and CDR2: SGHAT and FQNNGV. The CDR3 length is 15 residues. The CDR3 sequence is CASSSHPGSTDTQYF. DNA of the CDR3: TGTGCCAGCAGCTCACACCCGGGAAGCACAGATACGCAGTATTTT.

The chain combines TRBV29-1 with TRBJ1-5; 9 nucleotides align to TRBD1. Trimming at V came to 4 bases and at J to 9 bases, leaving 10 bases not matched to a gene. The germline V gene encodes CDR1 SQVTM and CDR2 ANQGSEA. The CDR3 length is 14 residues. The CDR3 coding sequence is TGCAGCGTTGTAATTGGACAGGGGATGTTGCCCCAGCATTTT. Translated: CSVVIGQGMLPQHF.

The chain couples TRBV28 to TRBJ1-4, with unresolved D. Germline loops: CDR1 MDHEN, CDR2 SYDVKM. V was pared by 6 bases and J by 1 base, with 3 bases between. The CDR3 is made up of 12 amino acids. In DNA, the CDR3 is TGTGCCAGCAGGCGAACTAATGAAAAACTGTTTTTT. It is translated as CASRRTNEKLFF.

The J gene is TRBJ2-3, the V gene TRBV9; 13 bases map to TRBD2. The CDR3 consists of 17 residues. V lost 3 bases to trimming and J lost 12 bases; unmatched junction nucleotides: 16. Germline lookup yields CDR1 SGDLS and CDR2 YYNGEE. The CDR3 sequence is CASSGGTGLAGVWSQYF. The CDR3, as DNA: TGTGCCAGCAGCGGAGGTACCGGACTAGCGGGGGTGTGGTCCCAGTATTTT.

The chain uses TRBV3-1 (or the pseudogene TRBV3-2) and TRBJ1-1; D might be TRBD1 (5 bases). CDR1 is LGHDT and CDR2 is YNNKEL in the germline V gene (reference sequence). Trimming removed 1 base at V and 1 base at J, with 10 bases between. The CDR3 totals 15 residues. The CDR3 reads CASSQGGNRNTEAFF. The DNA of the CDR3 is TGTGCCAGCAGCCAAGGGGGCAACAGGAACACTGAAGCTTTCTTT.

The chain has TRBV19 and TRBJ2-1; the match to TRBD2 covers 10 bases. V was clipped by 5 bases and J by 0 bases; unmatched bases: 19. Germline-derived CDR1 and CDR2 are LNHDA and SQIVND (reference sequence). The CDR3 runs to 21 residues. CDR3 nucleotide sequence: TGTGCCAGTAGTCCAAAATCAGCGGGGGGGGCCCCCTTTAGCTCCTACAATGAGCAGTTCTTC. As protein: CASSPKSAGGAPFSSYNEQFF.

The chain carries TRBV7-2 and TRBJ1-3; 9 nucleotides line up with TRBD1. Trimming took 4 bases from V and 4 from J; bases not matched to a gene: 5. Germline-derived CDR1 and CDR2 are SGHTA and FQGNSA. The CDR3 has 15 residues. CDR3 DNA sequence: TGTGCCAGCAGCTGGGGACAGGGTGGCGGAAACACCATATATTTT. Its protein product is CASSWGQGGGNTIYF. Complete variable domain (other parts from reference TRBV7-2 and TRBJ1-3): GAGVSQSPSNKVTEKGKDVELRCDPISGHTALYWYRQSLGQGLEFLIYFQGNSAPDKSGLPSDRFSAERTGGSVSTLTIQRTQQEDSAVYLCASSWGQGGGNTIYFGEGSWLTVV.

The genes are TRBV2 and TRBJ1-1; maybe TRBD1 (6 bases). Trimming removed 6 bases at V and 6 bases at J, with 8 bases between. Germline V lookup: CDR1 SNHLY, CDR2 FYNNEI. This CDR3 region has 11 residues. The CDR3: CASRTGPEAFF. Written as DNA, the CDR3 is TGTGCCAGCAGGACAGGTCCTGAAGCTTTCTTT.

The chain links TRBV20-1 to TRBJ2-1; D gene unclear. This CDR3 comprises 10 residues. Between the trimmed V and J ends, which lost 6 bases and 9 bases, there was a span of 9 bases. Germline lookup yields CDR1 DFQATT and CDR2 SNEGSKA (reference sequence). CDR3 region: CSAASSEQFF. CDR3 DNA: TGCAGTGCCGCCTCTAGTGAGCAGTTCTTC.

The rearrangement joins TRBV11-2 to TRBJ2-5; 7 bases fit TRBD2. The CDR3 loop spans 15 amino acids. With 4 bases clipped from V and 5 bases from J, the junction kept 10 bases outside the gene matches. Looked up from germline, CDR1 is SGHAT and CDR2 is FQNNGV. The CDR3 DNA follows: TGTGCCAGCAGCTCCCATAGCGGGCCTGGGGAGACCCAGTACTTC. Encoded protein: CASSSHSGPGETQYF.

This chain joins TRBV7-2 and TRBJ2-1; D gene uncertain. There are 11 residues in the CDR3. V lost 5 bases to trimming and J lost 4 bases, with 3 bases between them. Germline V lookup: CDR1 SGHTA, CDR2 FQGNSA. In nucleotides, the CDR3 is TGTGCCAGCAGCACTTACAATGAGCAGTTCTTC. Translation gives CASSTYNEQFF.

This sequence joins TRBV18 and TRBJ2-5; 7 bases agree with TRBD1. The length of the CDR3 is 14 residues. Trimming cost V 3 bases and J 5 bases; bases outside gene matches: 6. Germline V gene lookup returns CDR1 KGHSH and CDR2 LQKENI. CDR3 coding DNA: TGTGCCAGCTCACCCAACCCCAGGGGGGAGACCCAGTACTTC. Translating it yields CASSPNPRGETQYF.

The J gene is TRBJ2-2, the V gene TRBV19; 7 bases are shared with TRBD1. This CDR3 region has 13 residues. V trimming: 10 bases; J trimming: 5 bases; junction bases outside the gene matches: 7. Germline CDR1 and CDR2: LNHDA and SQIVND (reference sequence). CDR3 region: CATDRARTGELFF. DNA of the CDR3: TGTGCCACCGACAGGGCCAGAACCGGGGAGCTGTTTTTT.

V and J are TRBV27 and TRBJ2-1; D unclear. Between the trimmed V and J ends, which lost 1 base and 8 bases, there was a span of 9 bases. The CDR3 length is 13 residues. Germline-derived CDR1 and CDR2 are MNHEY and SMNVEV (reference sequence). CDR3 nucleotide sequence: TGTGCCAGCAGTTTATATTGGAGTGATGAGCAGTTCTTC. It codes for CASSLYWSDEQFF.

The chain has TRBV21-1 and TRBJ2-3; the D call TRBD2 from the table was never checked on the DNA. TRBV21-1 is a listed pseudogene. The CDR3 loop spans 17 amino acids. This CDR3 reads CASNESGPSGFTDTQYF. Written as DNA, the CDR3 is TGTGCCAGCAATGAGAGTGGGCCTAGCGGATTCACAGATACGCAGTATTTT.

This clone was seen just once. The chain employs TRBV16 and TRBJ2-7; D may be TRBD1 (6 bases). V was clipped by 3 bases and J by 3 bases, with 9 bases between them. CDR1 and CDR2 from the germline V gene are KGHSY and FQNENV. This CDR3 region has 13 residues. The CDR3, as DNA: TGTGCCAGCAGCCATCGACAGGTCTACGAGCAGTACTTC. It codes for CASSHRQVYEQYF.

The rearrangement joins TRBV5-5 to TRBJ1-3, with a weak D call TRBD1 (6 bases). CDR1 and CDR2 from the germline V gene are SGHKS and YYEKEE (reference sequence). CDR3 length: 16 residues. With 0 bases removed from V and 0 bases from J, the gap between germline ends came to 10 bases. CDR3 sequence: CASSLAGGASGNTIYF. CDR3 in DNA: TGTGCCAGCAGCTTGGCGGGGGGGGCCTCTGGAAACACCATATATTTT.

The J gene is TRBJ2-7, the V gene TRBV12-3 or TRBV12-4; no reliable D call. The CDR3 runs to 13 residues. V shed 1 base and J shed 7 bases, with 11 bases lying between them. The CDR3 sequence is CASSLGPLGEQYF. DNA for the CDR3: TGTGCCAGCAGTTTAGGCCCCCTCGGTGAGCAGTACTTC.

Details on this clone: Other nucleotide sequences from this sample produce the same CDR3. The genes are TRBV18 and TRBJ2-7; 7 bases are a match to TRBD1. CDR1 is KGHSH and CDR2 is LQKENI in the germline V gene. The V and J ends lost 3 bases and 1 base, in that order; junction bases with no gene match: 0. The CDR3 contains 13 residues. The chain's CDR3 is CASSPGQSYEQYF. The CDR3 coding sequence is TGTGCCAGCTCACCGGGACAGTCCTACGAGCAGTACTTC.

The CDR3 region has the DNA TGTGCCAGCAGCCAAGTGGGCCCAAGCTCTGGGGCCAACGTCCTGACTTTC. Its translation: CASSQVGPSSGANVLTF. The chain is built from TRBV14 and TRBJ2-6; D not certain. The CDR3 runs to 17 residues. The germline V and J ends were trimmed by 1 base and 0 bases, with 10 bases remaining between them. Germline CDR1 reads SGHDN; CDR2 reads FVKESK.